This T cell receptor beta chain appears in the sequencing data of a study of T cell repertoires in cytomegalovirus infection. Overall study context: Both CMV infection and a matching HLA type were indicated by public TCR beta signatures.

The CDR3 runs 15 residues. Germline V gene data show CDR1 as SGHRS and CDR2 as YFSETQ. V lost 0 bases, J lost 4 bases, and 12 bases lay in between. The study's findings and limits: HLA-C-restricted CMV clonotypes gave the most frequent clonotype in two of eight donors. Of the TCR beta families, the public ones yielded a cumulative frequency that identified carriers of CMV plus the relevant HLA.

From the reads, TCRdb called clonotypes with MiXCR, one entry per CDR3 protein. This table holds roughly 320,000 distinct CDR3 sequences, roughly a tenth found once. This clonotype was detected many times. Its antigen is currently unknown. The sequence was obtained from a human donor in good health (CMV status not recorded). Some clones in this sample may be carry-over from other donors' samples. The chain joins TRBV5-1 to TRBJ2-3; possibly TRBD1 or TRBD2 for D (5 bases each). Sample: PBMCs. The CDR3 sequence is CASSLAAQGADTQYF. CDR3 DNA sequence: TGCGCCAGCAGCTTGGCCGCGCAGGGAGCAGATACGCAGTATTTT.